The 12 T cell receptor beta chains presented below share a single source sample, sequenced in a study of shared clonotypes between healthy human individuals. Some clones are missing from TCRdb's copy, which holds only in-frame ones; the method was immunoSEQ multiplex PCR. The sample has roughly 1,100,000 clones, around 74% seen once. The sample was memory CD4+ T cells sorted from blood. Subset given: CD45RA-negative fraction. The receptor source for this set is a man in his late teens or twenties in good health.

The chain recombines TRBV6-1 with TRBJ2-6; D not certain. The germline V and J ends were trimmed by 10 bases and 1 base, with 11 bases remaining between them. Germline loops: CDR1 MNHNS, CDR2 SASEGT. The CDR3 runs to 14 residues. CDR3 region: CAILSWSGANVLTF. CDR3 in DNA: TGTGCCATCCTCTCTTGGTCTGGGGCCAACGTCCTGACTTTC.

The sample holds many counts of this clone. This rearrangement joins TRBV7-9 to TRBJ1-4, with 9 bases fitting TRBD1. The CDR3 is 16 amino acids. Germline CDR1 reads SEHNR; CDR2 reads FQNEAQ (reference sequence). J gave up 8 bases and V 0 bases, and 7 bases lay outside the gene matches. The CDR3 protein is CASSLALGQGHEKLFF. As DNA, the CDR3 is TGTGCCAGCAGCTTAGCCTTGGGACAGGGTCACGAAAAACTGTTTTTT.

The gene calls are TRBV13 and TRBJ2-7, with TRBD2 matching 8 bases. Germline V lookup: CDR1 PRHDT, CDR2 FYEKMQ (reference sequence). This CDR3 is 14 amino acids long. The ends lost 6 bases at V and 6 bases at J; junction bases unmatched: 10. The CDR3, as DNA: TGTGCCAGCAGTTTGACCGGGACTAGATCCGAGCAGTACTTC. It yields the protein CASSLTGTRSEQYF.

A single count supports this clone. The chain joins TRBV11-2 to TRBJ2-5, with 12 bases identical to TRBD2. This CDR3 region has 17 residues. V lost 4 bases to trimming and J lost 4 bases; unmatched junction nucleotides: 10. Germline CDR1 is SGHAT and CDR2 is FQNNGV. The CDR3 DNA sequence: TGTGCCAGCAGCTCATTCCTACTAGCGGGAGGAGGAGAGACCCAGTACTTC. Translation: CASSSFLLAGGGETQYF.

In its sample, this clone was seen a few times. One base away lies a much larger clone, so this may be a sequencing read error. Distinct nucleotide sequences in the sample also encode this CDR3. The CDR3 DNA reads as TGTGCCAGCAGCTTACAGGGAAACACTGAAGCTTTCTTT. Its translation: CASSLQGNTEAFF. V is TRBV7-8 and J is TRBJ1-1; D may be TRBD1 (5 bases). Trimming stripped 2 bases from V and 2 bases from J, with 6 bases between. CDR1 is SGHVS, CDR2 FQNEAQ, per germline. The CDR3 loop spans 13 amino acids.

The gene calls are TRBV29-1 and TRBJ1-4; D is possibly TRBD1 (6 bases). Germline V gives CDR1 SQVTM, CDR2 ANQGSEA. V gave up 7 bases and J gave up 4 bases, with 13 bases separating them. The CDR3 runs to 13 residues. As DNA, the CDR3 is TGCAGCGCCGGAGGGGGGGATAATGAAAAACTGTTTTTT. Encoded protein: CSAGGGDNEKLFF.

In its sample, this clone was seen once. The same CDR3 is also encoded by other DNA sequences in this sample. This chain connects TRBV5-1 to TRBJ1-1, with 9 bases matching TRBD1. The CDR3 totals 14 residues. Trimming cost V 4 bases and J 4 bases; bases outside gene matches: 5. Germline V gene data show CDR1 as SGHRS and CDR2 as YFSETQ. The CDR3 protein is CASSLTGGGTEAFF. The CDR3 coding sequence is TGCGCCAGCAGCCTGACAGGGGGAGGCACTGAAGCTTTCTTT.

This clone was counted many times. The chain is built from TRBV28 and TRBJ2-2, with TRBD1 matching 7 bases. The V gene's germline CDR1 is MDHEN and CDR2 SYDVKM. Germline trimming cut 10 bases from V and 1 base from J; bases unmatched to any gene: 9. This CDR3 is built from 15 residues. The CDR3 coding sequence is TGTGCCACCAAAACCGGGACAGTGAACACCGGGGAGCTGTTTTTT. Encoded protein: CATKTGTVNTGELFF.

The V and J genes are TRBV6-6 and TRBJ2-3, with unresolved D. V dropped 8 bases and J dropped 0 bases, with 9 bases sitting between them. CDR1 is MNHNY, CDR2 SVGAGI, per germline (reference sequence). CDR3 length: 13 amino acids. CDR3 region: CASQLSSTDTQYF. As DNA, the CDR3 is TGTGCCAGCCAGCTCTCAAGCACAGATACGCAGTATTTT.

The gene calls are TRBV18 and TRBJ2-7; the D gene is possibly TRBD2 (5 bases). V lost 6 bases to trimming and J lost 2 bases, with 14 bases between them. This CDR3 region has 14 residues. Germline CDR1 and CDR2: KGHSH and LQKENI. The CDR3 DNA sequence: TGTGCCAGCTCCACTGGACTGCCCGCCTACGAGCAGTACTTC. This gives the protein CASSTGLPAYEQYF.

This chain links TRBV5-4 with TRBJ2-2; TRBD1 aligns across 10 bases. Germline V gene data show CDR1 as SGHNT and CDR2 as YYREEE (reference sequence). This CDR3 region has 15 residues. The trim removed 4 bases at V and 3 bases at J, leaving 3 bases unmatched. CDR3 coding DNA: TGTGCCAGCAGCGGGGGACAGGGGCACACCGGGGAGCTGTTTTTT. Translation gives CASSGGQGHTGELFF.

This sequence joins TRBV5-6 and TRBJ1-6; tentatively, D is TRBD1 (5 bases). CDR1 and CDR2 from the germline V gene are SGHDT and YYEEEE. CDR3 length equals 17 residues. The V gene lost 0 bases and the J gene lost 7 bases, with 17 bases spanning the gap. Written as DNA, the CDR3 is TGTGCCAGCAGCTTGGGTTTTGCGGGACGGAGGAATTCACCCCTCCACTTT. It translates to CASSLGFAGRRNSPLHF.